This record covers a single TCR beta chain. Other DNA variants within this sample encode the same CDR3. The sample comes from a study of T cell changes during pregnancy in multiple sclerosis. Germline V gives CDR1 WSHSY, CDR2 SAAADI. This CDR3 has 15 residues. Trimming at V came to 0 bases and at J to 2 bases, leaving 4 bases not matched to a gene. Only in-frame clones appear in the TCRdb table, and some are missing; sequencing was by immunoSEQ multiplex PCR. The sample contains about 40,000 clones, around 90% of which appear only once. The rearrangement uses TRBV10-2 and TRBJ2-7, with 7 bases fitting TRBD1. The TCR originated in a female donor with multiple sclerosis, enrolled in a pregnancy study. The sequenced sample was CD4+ T cells from peripheral blood mononuclear cells, obtained in the third trimester of pregnancy. The CDR3 DNA sequence: TGCGCCAGCAGTGAGTCCAACAGGGGCACCTACGAGCAGTACTTC. Its protein is CASSESNRGTYEQYF.